The 29 T cell receptor beta chains listed next were all sequenced from one sample in a study of Graves' ophthalmopathy and Graves' hyperthyroidism (dated by TCRdb to 2016 to 2019). The instrument was an Illumina HiSeq 2000. For repertoire sequencing, the TCR beta CDR3 regions were amplified from RNA transcripts. HTBI primers and the Qiagen OneStep RT-PCR kit were used in a first-round RT-PCR, which was followed by a second-round multiplex PCR, size selection and purification. Clones were called with MiXCR by TCRdb after fastp trimmed the public reads at Q25, and only in-frame beta chains were retained. Each record represents a unique CDR3 protein, reported with the most common genes and DNA among its rows. A total of hundreds of thousands of distinct CDR3 sequences appear in this sample, approximately 22% of them only once. The ten largest clones represent around 7% of the sample. Sequencing was done on a sample of peripheral blood. These receptors were obtained from a woman aged 18 to 35 with stable Graves' hyperthyroidism. Some clones in this sample may be carry-over from other donors' samples. Donor details come from another sample of the same person, matched by shared clones.

In this sample, this clonotype turned up many times. The chain uses TRBV2 and TRBJ1-2; TRBD1 matches at 10 bases. Per the germline V gene, CDR1 is SNHLY and CDR2 is FYNNEI. The length of the CDR3 is 15 residues. The V and J ends lost 7 bases and 0 bases, in that order; junction bases with no gene match: 5. The CDR3 reads CASTIGQGANYGYTF. The CDR3 DNA reads TGTGCCAGCACAATCGGACAGGGGGCTAACTATGGCTACACCTTC.

In this sample, this clonotype turned up many times. V gene TRBV12-3 or TRBV12-4 combines with J gene TRBJ1-2; 9 bases align to TRBD1. The CDR3 consists of 15 residues. V lost 5 bases and J lost 4; bases outside the gene matches: 8. CDR3 DNA sequence: TGTGCCAGCAGTCCAAGGGGACAGGGAGGCTATGGCTACACCTTC. The encoded protein is CASSPRGQGGYGYTF.

This clonotype showed up many times. The rearrangement links TRBV6-1 to TRBJ2-7; a possible D gene is TRBD1 (7 bases). V was pared by 7 bases and J by 3 bases, with 13 bases between. This CDR3 is 13 amino acids long. Germline V CDR1 and CDR2: MNHNS, SASEGT. The CDR3 sequence: CASINQGGYEQYF. CDR3 DNA sequence: TGTGCCAGCATCAACCAGGGGGGCTACGAGCAGTACTTC.

This clonotype was found many times. The CDR3 bases are TGTGCCAGCAGTGCAACGACTAGCCCCAAAAACATTCAGTACTTC. Amino acid sequence: CASSATTSPKNIQYF. The rearrangement joins TRBV12-3 or TRBV12-4 to TRBJ2-4; 7 bases line up with TRBD2. The CDR3 runs to 15 residues. Trimming at V came to 5 bases and at J to 2 bases, leaving 6 bases not matched to a gene.

This clonotype was seen ten or more times. The V gene is TRBV20-1, the J gene TRBJ2-7, with 9 bases lining up with TRBD2. V was clipped by 0 bases and J by 2 bases; unmatched bases: 5. The V gene's germline CDR1 is DFQATT and CDR2 SNEGSKA (reference sequence). This CDR3 contains 15 residues. The CDR3, as DNA: TGCAGTGCTAGAGATGCTGGCGGGGGGGCCTACGAGCAGTACTTC. The encoded protein is CSARDAGGGAYEQYF.

The chain links TRBV7-9 to TRBJ2-7, with D unclear. This CDR3 is 13 amino acids long. Germline lookup yields CDR1 SEHNR and CDR2 FQNEAQ (reference sequence). Trimming pared 1 base from V and 5 bases from J, leaving 9 bases between. The CDR3 DNA reads as TGTGCCAGCAGCTTAGGGTATCGCAACGAGCAGTACTTC. Amino acid sequence: CASSLGYRNEQYF.

This clonotype showed up many times. The V gene is TRBV12-3 or TRBV12-4, the J gene TRBJ1-6, with TRBD1 as a possible D gene (5 bases). Trimming left V 0 bases short and J 10 bases short, with 13 bases between. The CDR3 covers 15 residues. CDR3 loop: CASSLAPGAGSPLHF. For the CDR3, the DNA is TGTGCCAGCAGTTTAGCGCCTGGGGCTGGATCACCCCTCCACTTT.

The chain employs TRBV20-1 and TRBJ1-1, with D possibly being TRBD1 (6 bases). Germline V CDR1 and CDR2: DFQATT, SNEGSKA (reference sequence). The V and J ends lost 6 bases and 0 bases respectively, with 14 bases between them. The CDR3 loop spans 14 amino acids. The CDR3 sequence: CSAGRQALNTEAFF. The CDR3 DNA reads TGCAGTGCGGGGAGACAGGCTTTGAACACTGAAGCTTTCTTT.

The V gene is TRBV6-1, the J gene TRBJ1-2; 9 positions match TRBD1. Germline CDR1 and CDR2: MNHNS and SASEGT. With 9 bases clipped from V and 6 bases from J, the junction kept 11 bases outside the gene matches. This CDR3 has 14 amino acids. CDR3 in DNA: TGTGCCAGTTACAGGGGGCGAGGGGAAAATGGCTACACCTTC. Residues: CASYRGRGENGYTF.

The CDR3 nucleotides read TGCAGTGCTAGTACCTTCGGAGCCGCCCAAGAGACCCAGTACTTC. It codes for CSASTFGAAQETQYF. The chain uses TRBV20-1 and TRBJ2-5; D is uncertain. There are 15 residues in the CDR3. The ends were cut back, 3 bases at V and 1 base at J, with 15 bases in the middle. The germline CDR1 and CDR2 sequences are DFQATT and SNEGSKA (reference sequence).

This clonotype was recorded many times. The chain links TRBV28 to TRBJ1-3; possible D gene TRBD1, 5 bases. CDR1 and CDR2 from the germline V gene are MDHEN and SYDVKM. V was pared by 8 bases and J by 0 bases, with 14 bases between. This CDR3 region has 15 residues. The CDR3 sequence is CASLTGPYSGNTIYF. The CDR3 DNA sequence: TGTGCCAGCTTAACAGGCCCTTACTCTGGAAACACCATATATTTT.

As for this clonotype: This may be a read error, as it is one base from a much larger clone. The J gene is TRBJ1-1, the V gene TRBV12-3 or TRBV12-4; D is possibly TRBD1 (5 bases). The CDR3 contains 15 residues. DNA for the CDR3: TGTGCCAGCAGTTTAGAAGGGGTTGCCGGGACTGAAGCTTGCTTT. Protein: CASSLEGVAGTEACF.

This clonotype was seen only a few times. The CDR3 coding sequence is TGTGCCAGCAGCTTAGCGGGGGGGCTAACCGGGGAGCTGTTTTTT. Protein product: CASSLAGGLTGELFF. The rearrangement joins TRBV11-1 to TRBJ2-2, with D tentatively TRBD2 (7 bases). The V end was cut by 0 bases, the J end by 5 bases, with 10 bases between. Germline CDR1 and CDR2: SGHAT and FQDESV (reference sequence). This CDR3 is 15 amino acids long.

This clonotype was observed at least ten times. The chain recombines TRBV6-1 with TRBJ2-5; D not certain. CDR1 and CDR2 from the germline V gene are MNHNS and SASEGT. With 4 bases removed from V and 5 bases from J, the gap between germline ends came to 11 bases. The length of the CDR3 is 13 residues. The CDR3 coding sequence is TGTGCCAGCAGTGGCCGGCACCGGGAGACCCAGTACTTC. Encoded protein: CASSGRHRETQYF.

This clonotype was observed a few times. The rearrangement uses TRBV6-1 and TRBJ1-1; 9 bases line up with TRBD1. V lost 7 bases, J lost 12 bases, and 12 bases stayed unmatched. This CDR3 has 13 amino acids. The germline V gene has CDR1 MNHNS and CDR2 SASEGT. Written as DNA, the CDR3 is TGTGCCAGCAACCTCAACAGGGGGCTGGAATCTTTCTTT. Translated, it gives CASNLNRGLESFF.

This clonotype was picked up a small number of times. Here the CDR3 reads CASSAIATETQYF. DNA of the CDR3: TGTGCCAGCAGTGCAATAGCTACGGAGACCCAGTACTTC. The rearrangement links TRBV2 to TRBJ2-5; no reliable D call. V was clipped by 4 bases and J by 5 bases, with 11 bases between them. The CDR3 extends over 13 amino acids. CDR1 and CDR2 from the germline V gene are SNHLY and FYNNEI. Based on the CDR3 plus reference TRBV2 and TRBJ2-5, the full variable domain is EPEVTQTPSHQVTQMGQEVILRCVPISNHLYFYWYRQILGQKVEFLVSFYNNEISEKSEIFDDQFSVERPDGSNFTLKIRSTKLEDSAMYFCASSAIATETQYFGPGTRLLVL.

This chain joins TRBV20-1 and TRBJ1-5; D is undetermined. CDR3 size: 14 residues. The V end was cut by 0 bases, the J end by 9 bases, with 15 bases between. Germline V gives CDR1 DFQATT, CDR2 SNEGSKA (reference sequence). CDR3 amino acids: CSARDGDPIRPQHF. In DNA, the CDR3 is TGCAGTGCTAGAGATGGGGATCCAATCAGGCCCCAGCATTTT.

This chain connects TRBV6-1 to TRBJ2-7; tentatively, D is TRBD1 (7 bases). V was clipped by 5 bases and J by 4 bases, with 18 bases between them. CDR1 and CDR2 (germline): MNHNS, SASEGT. CDR3 length equals 15 residues. CDR3 in amino acids: CASSRRRDSTYEQYF. In nucleotides, the CDR3 is TGTGCCAGCAGTCGCCGGCGGGACAGCACTTACGAGCAGTACTTC.

At least ten counts were recorded for this clonotype. J is TRBJ1-6 and V is TRBV6-1, with 8 nucleotides matching TRBD1. The V gene end was trimmed by 2 bases and the J gene end by 6 bases; junction bases not matched to a gene: 9. Germline lookup yields CDR1 MNHNS and CDR2 SASEGT. The CDR3 has 17 residues. As DNA, the CDR3 is TGTGCCAGCAGTGAACGGGGCAGGGGGCGACTTAATTCACCCCTCCACTTT. Its protein is CASSERGRGRLNSPLHF.

The V and J genes are TRBV7-2 and TRBJ1-2, with D possibly matching TRBD1 (6 bases). The CDR3 runs to 16 residues. Deletions cut 0 bases from V and 5 bases from J, with 16 bases between. Germline V lookup: CDR1 SGHTA, CDR2 FQGNSA. CDR3 bases: TGTGCCAGCAGCTTAGCCTCCGGGGGGGGCGCGTATGGCTACACCTTC. Its translation: CASSLASGGGAYGYTF.

This clonotype was seen a handful of times. The chain has TRBV12-3 or TRBV12-4 and TRBJ1-2, with a tentative D call TRBD1 (5 bases). The V end was cut by 3 bases, the J end by 6 bases, with 11 bases between. The CDR3 extends over 13 amino acids. Here the CDR3 reads CASSFRQIDGYTF. DNA of the CDR3: TGTGCCAGCAGTTTCAGACAGATCGATGGCTACACCTTC.

This chain joins TRBV9 and TRBJ2-2; 12 nucleotides align to TRBD2. Germline CDR1 reads SGDLS; CDR2 reads YYNGEE. J was trimmed by 4 bases and V by 0 bases; bases with no gene match: 1. This CDR3 has 16 residues. CDR3 residues: CASSVASGGATGELFF. CDR3 in DNA: TGTGCCAGCAGCGTAGCTAGCGGGGGGGCCACCGGGGAGCTGTTTTTT.

This clonotype was seen a few times. The V call is TRBV14, the J call TRBJ2-7; the D gene is possibly TRBD2 (6 bases). Trimming shortened V by 0 bases and J by 1 base, and 7 bases separated the two germline ends. Looked up from germline, CDR1 is SGHDN and CDR2 is FVKESK. The CDR3 is 14 residues long. The CDR3 nucleotides are TGTGCCAGCAGCCAAGAGGCGGGATCCTACGAGCAGTACTTC. Encoded protein: CASSQEAGSYEQYF.

This clonotype was counted at least ten times. The rearrangement joins TRBV28 to TRBJ2-7; possibly TRBD1 or TRBD2 for D (5 bases each). The CDR3 has 14 residues. V was pared by 2 bases and J by 8 bases, with 16 bases between. Germline loops: CDR1 MDHEN, CDR2 SYDVKM. CDR3 amino acids: CASSLLTELGQQYF. CDR3 coding DNA: TGTGCCAGCAGTTTACTCACGGAGTTGGGACAGCAGTACTTC.

There are many counts of this clonotype. This sequence joins TRBV6-1 and TRBJ1-2; 9 nucleotides line up with TRBD1. Germline values: CDR1 MNHNS, CDR2 SASEGT. The length of the CDR3 is 15 residues. V was clipped by 6 bases and J by 4 bases; unmatched bases: 9. CDR3 region: CASRQDRGLAYGYTF. CDR3 DNA sequence: TGTGCCAGCAGACAGGACAGGGGACTGGCCTATGGCTACACCTTC.

The sample holds many counts of this clonotype. The chain links TRBV12-3 or TRBV12-4 to TRBJ2-5; TRBD2 agrees at 7 bases. The CDR3 consists of 17 residues. V was clipped by 0 bases and J by 6 bases; unmatched bases: 13. CDR3 region: CASSLARWTRSLKTQYF. The CDR3, as DNA: TGTGCCAGCAGTTTAGCGCGGTGGACTAGGAGTTTAAAGACCCAGTACTTC.

In this sample, this clonotype turned up many times. The gene calls are TRBV4-1 and TRBJ2-7; the D is unclear. Germline V gene lookup returns CDR1 MGHRA and CDR2 YSYEKL. The CDR3 totals 15 residues. V dropped 1 base and J dropped 1 base, with 11 bases sitting between them. The CDR3 reads CASSQVISESYEQYF. As DNA, the CDR3 is TGCGCCAGCAGCCAAGTCATATCAGAGTCCTACGAGCAGTACTTC.

The gene calls are TRBV25-1 and TRBJ1-1; perhaps TRBD1 as D (5 bases). The CDR3 sequence is 13 residues long. Germline CDR1 reads MGHDK; CDR2 reads SYGVNS. V dropped 6 bases and J dropped 2 bases, with 10 bases sitting between them. In nucleotides, the CDR3 is TGTGCCAGCAGGGGTGGGGGAAACACTGAAGCTTTCTTT. Amino acids: CASRGGGNTEAFF.

Ten or more counts support this clonotype. The chain combines TRBV5-1 with TRBJ2-7; tentative D call: TRBD1 (6 bases). Trimming removed 4 bases at V and 0 bases at J, with 17 bases between. CDR3 length equals 16 residues. Germline assignment: CDR1 SGHRS and CDR2 YFSETQ. This CDR3 reads CASSPRGGSHSYEQYF. CDR3 nucleotide sequence: TGCGCCAGCAGCCCCCGTGGGGGCTCCCACTCCTACGAGCAGTACTTC. Drawing the rest from reference TRBV5-1 and TRBJ2-7, the complete variable domain is KAGVTQTPRYLIKTRGQQVTLSCSPISGHRSVSWYQQTPGQGLQFLFEYFSETQRNKGNFPGRFSGRQFSNSRSEMNVSTLELGDSALYLCASSPRGGSHSYEQYFGPGTRLTVT.